The 5 T cell receptor beta chains below come from one sample, sequenced in a study of blood T cell repertoires in COVID-19 (dated by TCRdb to 2018 to 2020). The method behind the library was the immunoSEQ multiplex PCR assay. Here the immuneACCESS table is served through TCRdb, limited to in-frame sequences with V and J called. Missing clones are a known gap in these copies; in checked studies unresolved V genes cover under half, and the rest lacks a known reason. The sample table lists about 180,000 clones, 70% to 90% of them with a count of one. Of the sample, roughly 18% is held by the ten largest clones. Sequenced material: peripheral blood. These receptors originate from a person aged 70 to 85 with COVID-19, enrolled during active disease.

The rearrangement uses TRBV6-6 and TRBJ2-7; TRBD2 might be the D (6 bases). Trimming took off 7 bases at V and 8 bases at J, with 18 bases between the two ends. The CDR3 runs 13 residues. CDR1 is MNHNY, CDR2 SVGAGI, per germline (reference sequence). The CDR3 sequence is CASMGGGQNKQYF. The DNA for the CDR3 is TGTGCCAGCATGGGGGGTGGCCAAAATAAGCAGTACTTC.

The chain combines TRBV6-6 with TRBJ2-3; D is undetermined. The ends were cut back, 5 bases at V and 1 base at J, with 7 bases in the middle. This CDR3 is 13 amino acids long. Germline V lookup: CDR1 MNHNY, CDR2 SVGAGI (reference sequence). The CDR3 reads CASSGPGTDTQYF. The CDR3 nucleotides are TGTGCCAGCAGTGGGCCGGGCACAGATACGCAGTATTTT.

The chain couples TRBV6-2 or TRBV6-3 to TRBJ1-1; the D is unclear. V was pared by 2 bases and J by 7 bases, with 8 bases between. The CDR3 has 12 amino acids. Germline CDR1 is MNHEY and CDR2 is SVGEGT. This CDR3 is CASSYPGLEAFF. In nucleotides, the CDR3 is TGTGCCAGCAGTTACCCTGGACTTGAAGCTTTCTTT.

This clone was detected only a few times. The chain carries TRBV28 and TRBJ1-2; 8 bases agree with TRBD1. The J segment lost 5 bases and the V segment lost 5 bases, leaving 10 bases of the junction unmatched. The CDR3 is 15 amino acids. Germline V gives CDR1 MDHEN, CDR2 SYDVKM. CDR3 amino acids: CASSTGGQSSYGYTF. The DNA of the CDR3 is TGTGCCAGCAGTACAGGGGGACAGTCCTCTTATGGCTACACCTTC.

This chain connects TRBV19 to TRBJ1-5; D perhaps matches TRBD1 (5 bases). Trimming took off 7 bases at V and 7 bases at J, with 20 bases between the two ends. Germline CDR1 reads LNHDA; CDR2 reads SQIVND (reference sequence). The CDR3 extends over 15 amino acids. CDR3 in DNA: TGTGCCAGTACTGACTTAAAGTGGGGGAGGCAGCCCCAGCATTTT. As protein: CASTDLKWGRQPQHF.